This T cell receptor beta chain comes out of a study of beta chain features in type 1 diabetes. Study context: Over all samples combined, some 110 million sorted cells were examined.

The CDR3 loop spans 12 amino acids. V dropped 2 bases and J dropped 8 bases, with 9 bases sitting between them. Per the germline V gene, CDR1 is MNHNS and CDR2 is SASEGT. The entirety of the isolated RNA underwent reverse transcription, so expressed TCRB transcripts were sequenced. Only in-frame clones appear in the TCRdb table, and some are missing; sequencing was by immunoSEQ multiplex PCR. The table includes hundreds of thousands of clones, 11% detected once. The chain combines TRBV6-1 with TRBJ2-5; D is undetermined. This sequence was found in a young woman in good health. The sample consisted of naive CD4+ T cells from blood. This chain's CDR3 is CASSEFIDTQYF. In DNA form, the CDR3 reads TGTGCCAGCAGTGAATTTATAGACACCCAGTACTTC.